This entry describes one T cell receptor (beta chain). Its antigen is unknown. This clone may be a read error of a much larger clone one base away. RNA was extracted from bulk tissue without any cell sorting. More than 3 cm separated this lung sample from the edge of the tumor. The entry originates in a study of tumor and adjacent non-tumor tissue in lung cancer. Study details: Patients comprised about a dozen adenocarcinoma, 2 squamous cell carcinoma and 1 small cell lung cancer.

Overall study findings and caveats: Top 100 clones took a larger repertoire share in normal lung.

The CDR3 has 16 residues. In germline, CDR1 is PRHDT, CDR2 FYEKMQ (reference sequence). A modified ARM-PCR protocol with three rounds of nested PCR amplified TCRbeta. Each CDR3 protein gets one entry after TCRdb re-called the multiplex PCR reads with MiXCR. The sample includes over 40,000 distinct CDR3 sequences, approximately 59% seen only once; the top ten take roughly 19%. The material sequenced was distant non-tumor lung tissue. The chain uses TRBV13 and TRBJ2-2; D possibly corresponds to TRBD2 (5 bases). This clonotype was sampled from a woman in her 40s with non-small cell lung cancer. The CDR3 DNA reads TGTGCCAGCAGCTCCACCTTGTCCGAGAACACCGGGGAGCTGCTTTTT. It specifies CASSSTLSENTGELLF.